This entry lists 5 T cell receptor beta chains sequenced from one sample in a study of T cells in Graves' hyperthyroidism and ophthalmopathy. RNA transcripts yielded amplified TCR beta CDR3 regions. A first-round RT-PCR of the TCR CDR3 used the HTBI primer set. TCRdb called the multiplex PCR reads again in MiXCR, with one record for every CDR3 protein. The sample records 350,000 to 450,000 distinct CDR3 sequences, roughly 14% being singletons. Specimen: blood. The receptors here all came from a woman in her sixties or seventies with Graves' hyperthyroidism.

This clonotype was counted between two and nine times. The V and J genes are TRBV19 and TRBJ2-1, with 9 bases identical to TRBD2. J was trimmed by 3 bases and V by 2 bases; bases with no gene match: 5. Germline V lookup: CDR1 LNHDA, CDR2 SQIVND (reference sequence). This CDR3 comprises 16 residues. The CDR3 spells CASSIRPREGYNEQFF. As DNA, the CDR3 is TGTGCCAGTAGTATACGTCCGCGGGAGGGCTACAATGAGCAGTTCTTC. The entire variable domain, with the rest obtained from reference TRBV19 and TRBJ2-1, is as follows: DGGITQSPKYLFRKEGQNVTLSCEQNLNHDAMYWYRQDPGQGLRLIYYSQIVNDFQKGDIAEGYSVSREKKESFPLTVTSAQKNPTAFYLCASSIRPREGYNEQFFGPGTRLTVL.

The J gene is TRBJ2-5, the V gene TRBV2; tentatively, D is TRBD2 (6 bases). CDR3 length equals 14 residues. Germline CDR1 SNHLY, CDR2 FYNNEI. Trimming took 5 bases from V and 4 from J, leaving 14 bases between them. CDR3 residues: CASSRGRRGETQYF. The CDR3 bases are TGTGCCAGCAGTCGGGGACGGAGGGGAGAGACCCAGTACTTC.

This clonotype was seen repeatedly, ten times or more. The V and J genes are TRBV7-8 and TRBJ2-3; D may be TRBD2 (6 bases). Germline V CDR1 and CDR2: SGHVS, FQNEAQ. This CDR3 has 15 residues. With 4 bases removed from V and 3 bases from J, the gap between germline ends came to 14 bases. As DNA, the CDR3 is TGTGCCAGCAGCTCGGACGGGAGTAGGACAGATACGCAGTATTTT. It is translated as CASSSDGSRTDTQYF.

This clonotype has more than one count but fewer than ten. One end of the junction does not line up with germline, which may come from a read error. The rearrangement links TRBV24-1 to TRBJ2-5; no clear D. The CDR3 consists of 12 residues. From germline, CDR1 is KGHDR and CDR2 SFDVKD. CDR3 loop: CATGDQQETQYF. CDR3 nucleotides: TGTGCCACCGGTGATCAGCAAGAGACCCAGTACTTC.

This clonotype came up many times. This chain uses TRBV29-1 with TRBJ2-2, with D hard to call. With 3 bases removed from V and 1 base from J, the gap between germline ends came to 6 bases. Germline loops: CDR1 SQVTM, CDR2 ANQGSEA. The CDR3 totals 13 residues. The CDR3 sequence: CSVDGMNTGELFF. The CDR3 region has the DNA TGCAGCGTTGATGGCATGAACACCGGGGAGCTGTTTTTT.